These T cell receptor beta chains were read from a single sample in a study of blood T cells in healthy people across ages. TCRdb redid the calling of the 5' RACE reads with MiXCR, one entry per CDR3 protein. The data hold hundreds of thousands of distinct CDR3 sequences, with 58% observed a single time. The sample was blood. The receptors shown here come from a man aged 30-40 years in good health. CDR3s include the opening cysteine and the closing phenylalanine or tryptophan. A D gene is named only where the DNA matches it firmly. The size field is filled for only some rows; it gives once, few, many or a size class.

J	V	D	size	DNA	CDR3
TRBJ1-5	TRBV7-9	-	-	TGTGCCAGCAGCCCAACAGGGTATCATCAGCCCCAGCATTTT	CASSPTGYHQPQHF
TRBJ1-1	TRBV19	-	-	TGTGCCAGTAGTAGACAGGAGTTAACGACTGAAGCTTTCTTT	CASSRQELTTEAFF
TRBJ2-1	TRBV15	-	-	TGTGCCACCAGCAGCGTGTTCTCTAATGAGCAGTTCTTC	CATSSVFSNEQFF
TRBJ2-5	TRBV2	-	-	TGTGCCAGCAGTGCCACCGACTCCGCGGTGGAGACCCAGTACTTC	CASSATDSAVETQYF
TRBJ2-7	TRBV5-1	TRBD2	-	TGCGCCAGCAGCTTGATACTAGCGGGAGAGTGGGGGTCCTACGAGCAGTACTTC	CASSLILAGEWGSYEQYF
TRBJ2-7	TRBV6-5	TRBD1	-	TGTGCCAGCAGTCGGGACAGGGGCTTCTACGAGCAGTACTTC	CASSRDRGFYEQYF
TRBJ2-7	TRBV25-1	-	many	TGTGCCAGCAGTCACTACGAGCAGTACTTC	CASSHYEQYF
TRBJ2-1	TRBV4-1	-	many	TGCGCCAGCAGCCAAGGGAACAGGGACAATGAGCAGTTCTTC	CASSQGNRDNEQFF
TRBJ2-6	TRBV4-2	-	-	TGTGCCAGCAGCCCCCATGATTCCTCTGGGGCCAACGTCCTGACTTTC	CASSPHDSSGANVLTF
TRBJ2-3	TRBV20-1	-	-	TGCAGTGCTAAGGACACGGGTTCGGATACGCAGTATTTT	CSAKDTGSDTQYF
TRBJ2-7	TRBV20-1	TRBD2	-	TGCAGTGCTAGGGGGACTAAAGCCTACGAGCAGTACTTC	CSARGTKAYEQYF
TRBJ1-4	TRBV20-1	-	once	TGCAGTTGCCGGGGGAATAATGAAAAACTGTTTTTT	CSCRGNNEKLFF
TRBJ2-5	TRBV5-1	-	-	TGCGCCAGCCAAGCTGACCAAGAGACCCAGTACTTC	CASQADQETQYF
TRBJ1-3	TRBV5-6	-	-	TGTGCCAGCAGCCCCGCCCGCGGCGTCTCTGGAAACACCATATATTTT	CASSPARGVSGNTIYF
TRBJ2-4	TRBV6-2/TRBV6-3	TRBD1	-	TGTGCCAGCAGGAGACAGGGAGCCAAAAACATTCAGTACTTC	CASRRQGAKNIQYF
TRBJ2-5	TRBV7-2	TRBD1	-	TGTGCCAGCAGCAACACCGGGACAGGGGCAGGGGAGCAGTACTTC	CASSNTGTGAGEQYF
TRBJ1-2	TRBV29-1	TRBD1	-	TGCGGCGTTGTCACGACAGGGGGCTCTGGCTACACCTTC	CGVVTTGGSGYTF
TRBJ1-2	TRBV6-5	TRBD1	few	TGTGCCAGCAAAAAGCTCCAGGGGGCGAACTATGGCTACACCTTC	CASKKLQGANYGYTF
TRBJ2-2	TRBV4-2	-	-	TGTGCCAGCAGCCAAAATTTAAACACCGGGGAGCTGTTTTTT	CASSQNLNTGELFF
TRBJ2-7	TRBV20-1	TRBD2	-	TGCAGTGCTCCGCGCCCCTCCGGGGGAGGGCACGAGCAGTACTTC	CSAPRPSGGGHEQYF
TRBJ1-1	TRBV3-1	-	few	TGTGCCAGCAGCCAAAGGGGGGGGAACACTGAAGCTTTCTTT	CASSQRGGNTEAFF
TRBJ2-6	TRBV2	-	-	TGTGCCAGCAGTAAATCCAGGGCGGTCTCCGGGGCCAACGTCCTGACTTTC	CASSKSRAVSGANVLTF
TRBJ2-1	TRBV14	-	-	TGTGCCAGCAGCCAAGATCTGGGTCGGGAGCAGTTCTTC	CASSQDLGREQFF
TRBJ2-1	TRBV20-1	TRBD2	-	TGCAGTGCTAGAGGTATGGTCGCGGGAGACCTCGATGAGCAGTTCTTC	CSARGMVAGDLDEQFF
TRBJ2-5	TRBV4-2	TRBD1	few	TGTGCCAGCAGCCAAGATCCCGGGACAGGGGTCAGAGAGACCCAGTACTTC	CASSQDPGTGVRETQYF
TRBJ2-5	TRBV28	-	-	TGTGCCAGCAGTTCCCCCATCGCAGGGATGGCAGAGACCCAGTACTTC	CASSSPIAGMAETQYF
TRBJ1-2	TRBV19	-	-	TGTGCCAGTAACGAGGATGCAGGCTATGGCTACACCTTC	CASNEDAGYGYTF
TRBJ2-3	TRBV7-3	TRBD2	-	TGTGCCAGCAGCCAGGGACTAGCGGGCGGGGATACGCAGTATTTT	CASSQGLAGGDTQYF
TRBJ1-1	TRBV7-2	-	-	TGTGCCAGCGGAGAAAGGTCGGGGCGCACTGAAGCTTTCTTT	CASGERSGRTEAFF
TRBJ2-3	TRBV12-3/TRBV12-4	TRBD2	few	TGTGCCACTGCTCCGGGACTAGCGGCGGCAGATACGCAGTATTTT	CATAPGLAAADTQYF
TRBJ2-3	TRBV20-1	-	-	TGCAGTGCTAGAGATTACCGCAGGACGCAGCACACAGATACGCAGTATTTT	CSARDYRRTQHTDTQYF
TRBJ1-1	TRBV29-1	-	few	TGCAGCGTGGGGACCATGGTTACTGAAGCTTTCTTT	CSVGTMVTEAFF
TRBJ2-1	TRBV3-1	-	few	TGTGCCAGCAGCCAAGTTGGGGTTCGCAGTGAGCAGTTCTTC	CASSQVGVRSEQFF
TRBJ2-7	TRBV6-2/TRBV6-3	-	-	TGTGCCAGCGGGTCACTACGTATTCAAGAGGAGTACTTC	CASGSLRIQEEYF
TRBJ2-3	TRBV7-8	TRBD1	-	TGTGCCAGCAGCTTTTCCCGGGACAGGGGGCTAAGCACAGATACGCAGTATTTT	CASSFSRDRGLSTDTQYF
TRBJ1-2	TRBV29-1	-	-	TGCAGCGTTGCCTCCCAGGAGGCTTCCTATGGCTACACCTTC	CSVASQEASYGYTF
TRBJ1-2	TRBV21-1	-	few	TGTGCCAGCAGCACTCCCGGGACAGGGTACTATGGCTACACCTTC	CASSTPGTGYYGYTF
TRBJ2-7	TRBV12-3/TRBV12-4	TRBD1	once	TGTGCCAGCAGTTTTGTCGGGACAGGAGGGATCGAGCAGTACTTC	CASSFVGTGGIEQYF
TRBJ1-2	TRBV5-5	TRBD1	-	TGTGCCAGCAGCGGAGTCACGGACAGGGTTGTGGCGGTGAACTATGGCTACACCTTC	CASSGVTDRVVAVNYGYTF
TRBJ2-1	TRBV27	TRBD2	-	TGTGCCACCCAAGTGGGAGCGGGACTCTACAATGAGCAGTTCTTC	CATQVGAGLYNEQFF
TRBJ1-1	TRBV20-1	-	-	TGCAGTGCTCGAACCTTAACTGAAGCTTTCTTT	CSARTLTEAFF
TRBJ2-3	TRBV27	TRBD1	-	TGTGCCAGCAGTTACAAGACAGGGGGCTTTTATACGCAGTATTTT	CASSYKTGGFYTQYF
TRBJ1-5	TRBV12-3/TRBV12-4	-	once	TGTGCCAGCAGTCCACAGGATAGCAATCAGCCCCAGCATTTT	CASSPQDSNQPQHF
TRBJ2-1	TRBV4-1	TRBD2	-	TGCGCCAGCAGCGGACTAGCGTCCTATGAGCAGTTCTTC	CASSGLASYEQFF
TRBJ2-3	TRBV7-2	TRBD2	-	TGTGCCAGCAGCCTCCTGGGGGGGACGATCGCAGATACGCAGTATTTT	CASSLLGGTIADTQYF